This T cell receptor beta chain was retrieved from a study of blood T cells in healthy people across ages. Study results and limitations: Percentage of naive T cells showed a strong correlation with TCR beta diversity. The unsorted PBMCs prevented any conclusive comparison of naive versus antigen-experienced cells. With age, beta diversity per million T cells declined roughly linearly, significantly by 40 to 50.

In germline, CDR1 is SGHRS, CDR2 YFSETQ. The junction had 3 bases not matched to a gene; V was cut back by 4 bases and J by 0 bases. This CDR3 is 14 amino acids long. A sample-barcoded 5' primer and a J-beta primer mix were used in a second PCR of about 7 to 11 cycles. TCRdb re-called the 5' RACE reads through MiXCR, storing one row per CDR3 protein. Of 1,500,000 or so distinct CDR3 sequences in the sample, roughly 60% were seen once. Turning to this clonotype: As yet, its antigen is unknown.

Total RNA, at least 6 micrograms per sample, was extracted from PBMCs. Sequencing input: blood. The source is a man in his late teens or twenties in good health. J is TRBJ1-1 and V is TRBV5-1; 7 bases agree with TRBD1. CDR3 residues: CASSGGQLNTEAFF. In DNA, the CDR3 is TGCGCCAGCAGCGGGGGACAGCTGAACACTGAAGCTTTCTTT.